This T cell receptor (beta chain) stems from a study of T cells in Graves' hyperthyroidism and ophthalmopathy. Findings of the study overall: Ophthalmopathy was identified by the model a median about 6.4 months ahead of onset.

The source material, RNA transcripts, was used to amplify TCR beta CDR3 regions. With the HTBI primer set, the TCR CDR3 went through a first round of RT-PCR. TCRdb fed the multiplex PCR reads into MiXCR, producing one record per CDR3 protein. Of approximately 520,000 distinct CDR3 sequences listed, approximately 24% are singletons. Thyroid ultrasound and orbital computed tomography, with clinical symptoms and serum thyroxine and TRAb, informed diagnoses. Of note for this clonotype: Its antigen is currently unknown. A much larger clonotype is one base distant, so this may be a read error.

The CDR3 runs to 14 residues. The receptor was derived from a young woman with Graves' ophthalmopathy. Sequencing input: blood. J is TRBJ2-5 and V is TRBV12-3 or TRBV12-4; tentative D call: TRBD1 (7 bases). CDR3 protein: CASRDDRVRETRYF. The CDR3 nucleotides read TGTGCCAGCAGGGACGACAGGGTACGGGAGACCCGGTACTTC.